This T cell receptor beta chain was observed in a study of blood T cell repertoires in COVID-19 (TCRdb year 2020). Notes on the research overall: Samples from collaborators originated in the United States, Italy and Spain and spanned both the acute and convalescent phases of COVID-19. The material from the prospective study consisted of cDNA or gDNA derived from T cells, B-cell-depleted T cells, or PBMCs. The repertoires were released in a freely available public database intended as a resource for research on the immune response to SARS-CoV-2. Nearly every sample came with metadata listing a de-identified subject ID, COVID-19 status, age in years and sex. Subjects who had been exposed to COVID-19, were actively infected with it, or had recovered from it provided the deeply sampled blood TCRbeta repertoires that made up the dataset. Where available, HLA class I and class II types were obtained from metadata supplied by the sample provider rather than from assay-based typing. The samples were drawn from two sources: the first 160 participants of the ongoing ImmuneRACE study, and 1,000 to 1,500 subjects contributed by 6 global collaborators. Overall results and qualifications from the work: The amount of clinical and demographic metadata varied by source and participant and was provided uncurated.

The immunoSEQ Assay, a bias-controlled multiplex PCR, was used to amplify TCRbeta CDR3 regions from genomic DNA. Concerning the study's data processing: The number of nucleated cells in each sample was estimated by amplification of reference gene primers within the assay. Sequence reads were collapsed and filtered to measure the absolute abundance of every unique TCRbeta CDR3 rearrangement. For each sample, productive Simpson clonality was calculated as the square root of Simpson's diversity index over productive rearrangements. TCRdb holds this immuneACCESS table with in-frame rearrangements only. Some clones are missing; in checked studies, unresolved V genes explain under half, and the rest has no known cause. The DNA gave D and trimming, while V, J and clone size come from that table. This sample comprises 150,000 to 200,000 clones, approximately 90% of them detected only once. The ten most abundant clones make up about 5.3% of the sample.

Regarding this clone: The antigen it recognizes is unknown. Qualities for individual bases were not recorded, and no much larger clone is one base off.

CDR3 length: 15 amino acids, cysteine to phenylalanine. Only CDR3 DNA is held: 45 bases, read in frame from base 1. The germline V gene sets CDR1 to SNHLY and CDR2 to FYNNEI. The junction shows trimming of 3 bases on V and 6 bases on J, plus 14 bases between the germline ends. In Seattle, one collaborating source enrolled patients while the infection was active and tracked those patients longitudinally over the course of disease. Collaborating institutions collected whole blood in K2EDTA tubes following their own protocols. For TCRbeta analysis, collaborators shipped samples in one of three forms: frozen whole blood, isolated PBMCs, or DNA extracted from either of those sample types.

The V and J genes are TRBV2 and TRBJ2-2, with the D gene not clear enough to name. The receptor was derived from a young man with COVID-19, enrolled during active disease. The sample comprised peripheral blood. The CDR3 region has the sequence CASSELFRQAGELFF. The nucleotides read TGTGCCAGCAGTGAGTTGTTTCGCCAGGCCGGGGAGCTGTTTTTT. With all but the CDR3 taken from the reference TRBV2 and TRBJ2-2 genes, the full variable domain is: EPEVTQTPSHQVTQMGQEVILRCVPISNHLYFYWYRQILGQKVEFLVSFYNNEISEKSEIFDDQFSVERPDGSNFTLKIRSTKLEDSAMYFCASSELFRQAGELFFGEGSRLTVL.